A selection of T cell receptor beta chains follows, all from one sample in a study of cytomegalovirus exposure and HLA in healthy donors. Sequencing was performed with immunoSEQ multiplex PCR; in TCRdb, only in-frame clones are kept and a portion is missing. The repertoire includes under 200,000 clones, roughly 76% of them detected once, and 1.9% sits in the top ten. Sequenced: PBMCs. Source of these receptors: a human donor in good health. CDR3s include the opening cysteine and the closing phenylalanine or tryptophan. Each record gives: clone size, V gene, J gene, D gene, CDR3 DNA, CDR3 protein. D genes are given only for firm matches. Size is stated for part of the rows, as once, few or many counts, or as a class when the clone is expanded.

.	TRBV4-2	TRBJ1-3	.	TGTGCCAGCAGCCAAACGGGGGGGGCGGGAAACACCATATATTTT	CASSQTGGAGNTIYF
.	TRBV6-1	TRBJ2-1	.	TGTGCCAGCAGTGTATTTAAGGGGGGGTCGATTTACAATGAGCAGTTCTTC	CASSVFKGGSIYNEQFF
.	TRBV5-1	TRBJ2-3	TRBD2	TGCGCCAGCAGCTTCGAGGTAGCGGGGGCTACAGATACGCAGTATTTT	CASSFEVAGATDTQYF
.	TRBV5-8	TRBJ2-1	TRBD2	TGTGCCAGCAGCCGGGGGGTCAGGCTTGGGATTTACAATGAGCAGTTCTTC	CASSRGVRLGIYNEQFF
.	TRBV18	TRBJ1-1	TRBD1	TGTGCCAGCTCTAAGACAGGGAGCACTGAAGCTTTCTTT	CASSKTGSTEAFF
few	TRBV10-3	TRBJ1-1	.	TGTGCCATCAGTGGCTCACAGGGAGTCACTGAAGCTTTCTTT	CAISGSQGVTEAFF
.	TRBV19	TRBJ2-5	.	TGTGCCAGTAGTATATGGGACACAGTTTTCCAAGAGACCCAGTACTTC	CASSIWDTVFQETQYF
.	TRBV28	TRBJ2-1	.	TGTGCCAGCAGTTTAGGGGGGAGCTCCTACAATGAGCAGTTCTTC	CASSLGGSSYNEQFF
.	TRBV19	TRBJ1-2	TRBD1	TGTGCCAGTACCACCGGGACAGCTTTACCCTATGGCTACACCTTC	CASTTGTALPYGYTF
.	TRBV6-6	TRBJ1-1	TRBD1	TGTGCCAGCAGTGGGGTCGAAACAGGGGTAAAAACTGAAGCTTTCTTT	CASSGVETGVKTEAFF
.	TRBV6-5	TRBJ2-1	.	TGTGCCAGCAGTTACGCCGGGGTTTATTTGAATGAGCAGTTCTTC	CASSYAGVYLNEQFF
.	TRBV18	TRBJ1-5	TRBD1	TGTGCCAGCTCACTGGGACAGGGTAAGGTCAATCAGCCCCAGCATTTT	CASSLGQGKVNQPQHF
once	TRBV5-8	TRBJ1-2	.	TGTGCCAGCAGCGAGCGACGACTAGGTGGCTACACCTTC	CASSERRLGGYTF
.	TRBV6-6	TRBJ2-7	.	TGTGCCAGCAGTTACAGGGGATACCTCCGCGAGCAGTACTTC	CASSYRGYLREQYF